The clone carrying this T cell receptor (beta chain) has only one observation. Measured with immunoSEQ multiplex PCR; TCRdb has only the in-frame clones, and not every one. The sample yields roughly 260,000 clones, more than 85% seen once. This CDR3 is built from 17 residues. Germline V gives CDR1 WSHSY, CDR2 SAAADI. V was pared by 1 base and J by 0 bases, with 13 bases between. The data were obtained in a study of blood T cell repertoires in COVID-19. This chain uses TRBV10-2 with TRBJ2-1; weak D call: TRBD1 (5 bases). The receptor comes from a person under 35 with COVID-19, enrolled during active disease. The specimen sequenced was peripheral blood. The CDR3 loop is CASSEYQGPSSYNEQFF. CDR3 DNA sequence: TGCGCCAGCAGTGAGTACCAGGGTCCTAGCTCCTACAATGAGCAGTTCTTC.